This TCR beta chain was captured in a study of CD8+CD57+ T cells in acquired aplastic anemia. Genomic DNA was employed as the template in profiling TCR beta VDJ and CDR3. Each CDR3 protein is one row after TCRdb ran MiXCR on the reads. The sample shows around 170,000 distinct CDR3 sequences, about 60% of them seen only once. After removal of 6 bases from V and 2 bases from J, the junction contained 10 bases not matched to a gene. The germline V gene has CDR1 SNHLY and CDR2 FYNNEI. This CDR3 comprises 19 residues. This clonotype was sampled from a human donor in good health. The V gene is TRBV2, the J gene TRBJ2-2; TRBD2 matches at 15 bases. Sequenced sample: sorted CD4+, CD8+, or CD8+CD57+ T cells (not recorded which) from PBMCs. CDR3 DNA: TGTGCCAGCAGAGACCGGACTAGCGGGGGGGCCCGTAACACCGGGGAGCTGTTTTTT. Translated: CASRDRTSGGARNTGELFF. The full variable domain, rest sourced from reference TRBV2 and TRBJ2-2, is EPEVTQTPSHQVTQMGQEVILRCVPISNHLYFYWYRQILGQKVEFLVSFYNNEISEKSEIFDDQFSVERPDGSNFTLKIRSTKLEDSAMYFCASRDRTSGGARNTGELFFGEGSRLTVL.